The 20 T cell receptor beta chains below were found in one sample sequenced in a study of response to subunit inactivated influenza vaccine. One entry per CDR3 protein results from TCRdb running MiXCR on the RT-PCR reads. The table records some 500,000 distinct CDR3 sequences, approximately 13% of them present only once. Sequenced material: PBMCs from blood, taken 45 days after vaccination. Source of these receptors: a man in his fifties or sixties who received an inactivated influenza vaccine.

This clonotype was seen more than once but under ten times. The chain recombines TRBV7-9 with TRBJ2-1; tentatively, D is TRBD2 (6 bases). Germline V CDR1 and CDR2: SEHNR, FQNEAQ (reference sequence). Trimming shortened V by 3 bases and J by 3 bases, and 12 bases separated the two germline ends. The CDR3 is 15 residues long. CDR3 DNA sequence: TGTGCCAGCAGCTTTCTGGGCGGGAACTACAATGAGCAGTTCTTC. Translated: CASSFLGGNYNEQFF.

This clonotype was seen only a few times. The chain recombines TRBV7-6 with TRBJ2-3; D ambiguous. Trimming shortened V by 3 bases and J by 0 bases, and 10 bases separated the two germline ends. Germline loops: CDR1 SGHVS, CDR2 FNYEAQ. The CDR3 is 15 residues long. The CDR3 reads CASSFQPASTDTQYF. CDR3 coding DNA: TGTGCCAGCAGCTTCCAACCAGCTAGCACAGATACGCAGTATTTT. The full variable domain, in which reference TRBV7-6 and TRBJ2-3 provide the parts outside the CDR3, is GAGVSQSPRYKVTKRGQDVALRCDPISGHVSLYWYRQALGQGPEFLTYFNYEAQQDKSGLPNDRFSAERPEGSISTLTIQRTEQRDSAMYRCASSFQPASTDTQYFGPGTRLTVL.

This clonotype was seen more than once but under ten times. The rearrangement links TRBV5-1 to TRBJ2-1, with D possibly TRBD2 on 6 matching bases. V dropped 0 bases and J dropped 7 bases, with 14 bases sitting between them. The CDR3 extends over 15 amino acids. Germline CDR1 is SGHRS and CDR2 is YFSETQ. CDR3 coding DNA: TGCGCCAGCAGCTTGGTCGTTAACGGGAGAAATGAGCAGTTCTTC. The encoded protein is CASSLVVNGRNEQFF.

This clonotype appeared many times. This chain joins TRBV12-3 or TRBV12-4 and TRBJ2-3; D may be TRBD2 (6 bases). Trimming stripped 2 bases from V and 5 bases from J, with 17 bases between. The CDR3 covers 16 residues. CDR3 amino acids: CASSLSPSGAGDTQYF. CDR3 bases: TGTGCCAGCAGTTTATCCCCTTCGGGAGCCGGAGATACGCAGTATTTT.

This chain links TRBV7-3 with TRBJ2-1; D is tentatively TRBD1 or TRBD2 (5 bases each). CDR3 length: 13 residues. From germline, CDR1 is SGHTA and CDR2 FQGTGA. Trimming cost V 5 bases and J 6 bases, with 11 bases left between them. The CDR3 region has the DNA TGTGCCAGCAGCCCCGGGGCGGCCAATGAGCAGTTCTTC. This sequence encodes CASSPGAANEQFF.

This clonotype was observed a handful of times. The chain joins TRBV27 to TRBJ1-1, with D hard to call. The V gene's germline CDR1 is MNHEY and CDR2 SMNVEV (reference sequence). The CDR3 loop spans 13 amino acids. V shed 8 bases and J shed 0 bases, with 10 bases lying between them. CDR3 sequence (DNA): TGTGCCAGCGGTCGACGAGTGAACACTGAAGCTTTCTTT. Encoded protein: CASGRRVNTEAFF.

The rearrangement joins TRBV12-3 or TRBV12-4 to TRBJ2-7; 10 bases are a match to TRBD1. The length of the CDR3 is 15 residues. The ends lost 6 bases at V and 3 bases at J; junction bases unmatched: 8. Here the CDR3 DNA reads TGTGCCAGCAGGTTAACCGGGACAGGGGACTACGAGCAGTACTTC. Translated: CASRLTGTGDYEQYF.

The V call is TRBV20-1, the J call TRBJ2-1; D ambiguous. Germline V gives CDR1 DFQATT, CDR2 SNEGSKA (reference sequence). This CDR3 has 14 residues. The V end was cut by 2 bases, the J end by 3 bases, with 11 bases between. CDR3 in DNA: TGCAGTGCTAGAAAGGATCCCCACTACAATGAGCAGTTCTTC. This encodes CSARKDPHYNEQFF.

This clonotype was detected a few times. The DNA for the CDR3 is TGTGCCAGCAGCTCCCGACAGGGAGGTTACAATGAGCAGTTCTTC. It is translated as CASSSRQGGYNEQFF. The rearrangement links TRBV7-2 to TRBJ2-1; D may be TRBD1 (7 bases). Trimming removed 4 bases at V and 4 bases at J, with 14 bases between. Germline CDR1 SGHTA, CDR2 FQGNSA. This CDR3 is built from 15 residues.

This clonotype has just a few counts. This sequence joins TRBV10-3 and TRBJ2-5, with D unclear. The CDR3 has 12 amino acids. Germline V gene sequence: CDR1 ENHRY, CDR2 SYGVKD. The ends were cut back, 3 bases at V and 5 bases at J, with 7 bases in the middle. CDR3 protein: CAISDRSETQYF. DNA of the CDR3: TGTGCCATCAGTGACAGAAGTGAGACCCAGTACTTC.

This clonotype was detected a few times. The chain carries TRBV3-1 and TRBJ2-7; D gene unclear. V lost 0 bases, J lost 3 bases, and 12 bases lay in between. CDR1 and CDR2 (germline): LGHDT, YNNKEL (reference sequence). The CDR3 length is 15 residues. The CDR3 spells CASSQDLGRHYEQYF. The CDR3 nucleotides are TGTGCCAGCAGCCAAGATTTGGGTCGCCACTACGAGCAGTACTTC.

The sample holds many counts of this clonotype. The chain links TRBV7-9 to TRBJ1-1; the match to TRBD1 covers 9 bases. Trimming at V came to 10 bases and at J to 7 bases, leaving 7 bases not matched to a gene. This CDR3 comprises 12 residues. Germline V CDR1 and CDR2: SEHNR, FQNEAQ (reference sequence). CDR3 bases: TGTGCCACAAGGGGACAGGGTTTTGAAGCTTTCTTT. This translates into CATRGQGFEAFF.

The table lists this clonotype with a few counts. J is TRBJ2-5 and V is TRBV6-2 or TRBV6-3, with 8 bases lining up with TRBD1. CDR1 is MNHEY, CDR2 SVGEGT, per germline. The CDR3 totals 15 residues. The ends lost 6 bases at V and 5 bases at J; junction bases unmatched: 11. Here the CDR3 DNA reads TGTGCCAGCAGAAGGCAGGGGGCAGGCGGGGAGACCCAGTACTTC. Its translation is CASRRQGAGGETQYF.

The chain is built from TRBV11-1 and TRBJ1-2, with TRBD1 as a possible D gene (5 bases). Germline V gene lookup returns CDR1 SGHAT and CDR2 FQDESV (reference sequence). This CDR3 contains 14 residues. Between the trimmed V and J ends, which lost 3 bases and 4 bases, there was a span of 12 bases. The CDR3 nucleotides are TGTGCCAGCAGCTTGGACATAAGCGGCTATGGCTACACCTTC. This codes for CASSLDISGYGYTF. The full variable domain, in which reference TRBV11-1 and TRBJ1-2 provide the parts outside the CDR3, is EAEVAQSPRYKITEKSQAVAFWCDPISGHATLYWYRQILGQGPELLVQFQDESVVDDSQLPKDRFSAERLKGVDSTLKIQPAELGDSAMYLCASSLDISGYGYTFGSGTRLTVV.

J is TRBJ1-4 and V is TRBV9; the D gene is possibly TRBD1 (5 bases). Germline V CDR1 and CDR2: SGDLS, YYNGEE. CDR3 length: 16 amino acids. V lost 3 bases and J lost 7, with 19 bases in between. CDR3 sequence reads: CASSDPMGEDFEKLFF. The CDR3 region has the DNA TGTGCCAGCAGCGACCCTATGGGGGAGGACTTTGAAAAACTGTTTTTT.

This clonotype has just a few counts. The chain couples TRBV6-5 to TRBJ2-1; D is unresolved. CDR3 length equals 14 residues. Germline CDR1 MNHEY, CDR2 SVGAGI. Trimming shortened V by 1 base and J by 9 bases, and 13 bases separated the two germline ends. The CDR3 nucleotides are TGTGCCAGCAGTTACTACCCTACCATCGGTGAGCAGTTCTTC. The encoded protein is CASSYYPTIGEQFF.

This clonotype was observed a few times. The CDR3 DNA follows: TGCGCCAGCAGCCCGGGACAGGGAACAGCTTTCTTT. The encoded protein is CASSPGQGTAFF. V gene TRBV5-1 combines with J gene TRBJ1-1; 9 bases are shared with TRBD1. CDR1 and CDR2 (germline): SGHRS, YFSETQ. V lost 4 bases to trimming and J lost 10 bases; unmatched junction nucleotides: 5. This CDR3 comprises 12 residues.

The gene calls are TRBV20-1 and TRBJ1-1; D might be TRBD1 (6 bases). The V gene lost 3 bases and the J gene lost 3 bases, with 8 bases spanning the gap. This CDR3 contains 12 residues. Looked up from germline, CDR1 is DFQATT and CDR2 is SNEGSKA (reference sequence). The CDR3 nucleotides read TGCAGTGCTAGTTACAGGGACACTGAAGCTTTCTTT. Encoded protein: CSASYRDTEAFF.

This clonotype turned up a few times. CDR3 sequence (DNA): TGTGCCAGCAGTTACTCATTAGGGACTAGCGGGGGAGTAGCCGGGGAGCTGTTTTTT. The encoded protein is CASSYSLGTSGGVAGELFF. The chain links TRBV6-5 to TRBJ2-2; 14 bases are a match to TRBD2. The CDR3 contains 19 residues. Germline CDR1 reads MNHEY; CDR2 reads SVGAGI. V dropped 0 bases and J dropped 6; count of bases not matched to a gene: 9.

The chain recombines TRBV11-2 with TRBJ1-2, with 8 nucleotides matching TRBD1. V lost 4 bases to trimming and J lost 3 bases; unmatched junction nucleotides: 16. Germline V CDR1 and CDR2: SGHAT, FQNNGV. This CDR3 contains 18 residues. The CDR3 region has the DNA TGTGCCAGCAGCTCACCCCGACAGGGGTTTAAGTCGGACTATGGCTACACCTTC. Translation: CASSSPRQGFKSDYGYTF.